This T cell receptor beta chain was identified during a study of cytomegalovirus exposure and HLA in healthy donors (TCRdb year 2017). With respect to the entire study: An earlier analysis of 587 of the donors reported roughly 300 Gb of sequence data and roughly 100 million unique TCR beta sequences from about 180 million T cells. To study patterns of TCR occurrence, a later analysis re-analyzed previously published TCR beta repertoires from 600 to 750 donors and added high-resolution HLA genotyping. Across approximately 420 genotyped donors of the cohort, an average of 235,054 unique TCR beta nucleotide sequences per donor were sequenced, and approximately 17% of those sequences were non-productive. The study aimed to test whether cataloging public T cell receptors could reveal signatures of past pathogen exposure. Typing coverage differed by locus: A, B, C, DRB1 and DQB1 were typed in roughly 620-630 donors, DQA1 in around 500, DPA1 in around 610, and DPB1 in just under 490. Among the roughly 400 genotyped donors, approximately 81% belonged to the genetic ancestry cluster associated with self-reported Caucasian donors. Because of strong linkage in the cohort, four to six DR-DQ haplotypes were treated as single units for association and clustering. To predict cytomegalovirus infection status, the study combined high-throughput TCR immunosequencing, statistical association of individual TCRs with disease status, and machine learning. In addition to the first cohort of approximately 650 subjects, a separate validation cohort of approximately 130 different subjects was used. In the later analysis, no new phenotypic data were used to find candidate immune exposures; instead, reliance was placed on TCR beta sequences and their occurrence across donors. HLA typing covered class I and class II loci at four-digit resolution. To decide whether each TCR beta V gene segment behaved as functional or pseudogenic, an earlier analysis of nearly 600 of the donors relied on high-throughput TCR beta sequencing. All discovery cohort repertoires had been generated on a single sequencing platform. Donor age, sex, ethnicity and CMV serostatus were collected together with the repertoire data. In a later genetic analysis, genome-wide SNP genotypes for about three fifths of the roughly 670 donors were used, and that subset was treated as a discovery cohort. Roughly 300 gigabases of sequencing data and around 80 million unique TCR sequences made up an early release that covered about 640 HLA-typed donors. Using immunosequencing, the study profiled T cell repertoires from about 610 subjects and related those repertoires to cytomegalovirus serostatus. What the authors observed across the whole study: A later genetic analysis associated a missense DCLRE1C variant with V-gene and J-gene trimming of TCR beta chains, and an independent cohort replicated the association. A later analysis found that most CMV-associated TCR beta chains appeared HLA-restricted, with HLA associations seemingly driven largely by CMV exposure. A few of the identified cytomegalovirus-associated TCR beta chains were confirmed in vitro to be specific for cytomegalovirus antigens. The earlier analysis of 587 of the donors excluded roughly 16 rarely observed V segments, including chromosome 9 orphons, because counts were too low. At a false discovery rate of 0.05, a later analysis linked about 16,000 TCR beta sequences to specific HLA alleles. Presence/absence analyses assumed roughly uniform sequencing depth across donors, an assumption that may not hold. In this cohort, only TCR beta chains were sequenced, and detectable features were limited by the absence of alpha or paired-chain data. Several of the top co-occurrence clusters appeared to be linked to parvovirus B19, influenza, CMV and Epstein-Barr virus, according to a later analysis. In a later analysis, HLA-associated TCR beta chains were found to be more clonally expanded and to have lower generation probabilities than equally common non-associated chains. In a later analysis, TCR association rates were found to vary across HLA loci, with the most associated TCRs seen for DRB1 alleles and the fewest for HLA-C alleles. According to the authors, the approach could potentially be generalized to other disease states and immunological phenotypes. Strong co-occurrence of HLA alleles, especially DR and DQ, made assigning TCR associations to individual alleles difficult. The classifier was reported to diagnose cytomegalovirus status with high specificity and sensitivity in both the original and validation cohorts. The sequencing pipeline was judged likely to have produced a cluster of highly shared sequence variants as a technical artifact. Because HLA typing was missing for some donors at each locus, association tests included only the typed subset. A further reported finding was that TCR beta sequences accurately predicted the HLA-A and HLA-B alleles for most subjects in the first cohort. Some IMGT-functional V segments, including TRBV6-2 and TRBV6-3, could not be distinguished by the 87-base-pair reads and were therefore excluded. Across donors, most TCR sequences were observed very rarely, whereas some public TCRs were present in many individuals. Linkage disequilibrium might explain the correlated functional status among segregating V segments, but an unknown experimental factor could not be excluded. In the study, approximately 160 TCR beta chains were listed as associated with cytomegalovirus. A later genetic analysis reported fewer N-insertions in productive TCRs among donors in an Asian-associated ancestry cluster than the roughly 700-donor mean. In an earlier analysis of fewer than 700 of the donors, most TCR beta V segments appeared in productive rearrangements about 90% or about 30% of the time, broadly matching IMGT annotations. CMV serostatus was the only immune exposure information available for the cohort.

The library was produced with the immunoSEQ multiplex PCR assay. The multiplex PCR relied on a mix of 60 forward primers for TCR Vbeta segments and 13 reverse primers for TCR Jbeta segments. A multiplex PCR assay on genomic DNA amplified the CDR3 region of rearranged TCR beta genes. The amplified TCR beta libraries were sequenced on the Illumina HiSeq System as 87-base-pair reads. Per the authors' processing: A later analysis tallied tens of millions of unique TCR beta chains across the 650 to 750 repertoires, and approximately 12 million of those chains were shared by two or more donors. Raw reads were error-corrected and collapsed into unique sequences with a nearest-neighbor algorithm that merged closely related sequences to remove PCR and sequencing errors. To assign V, D and J gene segments, CDR3 sequences were aligned to IMGT reference sequences. For a sequence to be retained, at least a six-nucleotide match to both a V gene segment and a J gene segment was required. Rearrangements were called productive when the CDR3 lacked stop codons and stayed in frame with V and J; all others were non-productive. CDR3 was defined according to IMGT convention as the region running from the second conserved V-encoded cysteine to the conserved J-encoded phenylalanine. The earlier analysis of some 600 of the donors excluded sequences that lacked an unambiguous match to a single V gene segment. An earlier analysis of a few hundred of the donors called V segments functional above 56.7% productive rearrangements and segregating when the between-donor standard deviation exceeded 5%. A statistical classification framework was built for diagnosing cytomegalovirus status from the catalog of TCR beta chain sequences. In a later analysis, V and J genes were assigned by comparing TCR nucleotide sequences against IMGT/GENE-DB human TR gene sequences. Using the TCRdist pipeline, a later analysis assigned CDR3 sequences along with most-parsimonious VDJ recombination scenarios. In a later analysis, each TCR beta chain was defined by its CDR3 amino acid sequence together with its V-gene family, and reads without a unique V-gene family were excluded. In a later analysis, fewer than 650 highly shared, low-generation-probability nucleotide sequences were removed to address suspected cross-contamination and a sequencing artifact. In a later analysis, a clonal expansion index was calculated for each public chain from normalized within-repertoire ranks of inferred template counts. A later analysis computed generation probabilities with a VDJ recombination model fitted to out-of-frame rearrangements, and checked the results against IGoR. Hypergeometric tests were used in a later analysis to score TCR-TCR, TCR-HLA and TCR-CMV co-occurrence, with a repertoire-size bias correction applied to the TCR pairs. False discovery rates were estimated in a later analysis by permuting HLA or CMV assignments 20 times. In a later analysis, co-occurring TCRs were grouped using DBSCAN, with TCRdist sequence similarity added in when clustering inside HLA-allele-positive subsets. Repertoires with fewer than 30,000 or more than 120,000 public chains, plus five repertoires with anomalous nucleotide sharing, were excluded from co-occurrence clustering. The table was pulled from immuneACCESS by TCRdb, which kept in-frame rearrangements only. Such tables lose some clones; where checked, under half of the loss comes from unresolved V genes, and the rest has no known cause. The V and J calls and clone size are taken from that table; D and trimming were inferred from the DNA. This sample lists about 140,000 clones; around nine tenths were detected once. The ten biggest clones cover 4% to 6.5% of the sample.

The cohort comprised 670 or so healthy bone marrow donors. Cohort members were all nominally healthy when sampled, although unrecorded immune exposures were likely present. The donor tested CMV seronegative, placing the donor among the 350 to 400 seronegative members of the cohort. A peripheral blood sample was collected from each donor, and TCR beta sequencing was performed on peripheral blood mononuclear cells. The Qiagen DNeasy Blood Extraction Kit was used to extract genomic DNA from the blood cell samples. Trimming leaves V shorter by 2 bases and J shorter by 2 bases, with the junction holding 2 bases beyond the gene matches. Sequences SNHLY (CDR1) and FYNNEI (CDR2) are obtained from the germline V gene. There are 15 amino acids in the CDR3, from cysteine to phenylalanine inclusive. The only DNA kept is the CDR3, 45 bases in frame from the first base. Points on this clone: It has no known antigen specificity. It has no much larger one-base neighbor in the sample; base qualities were not kept.

Sequencing input: PBMCs. The receptor comes from a woman aged 30 to 39 in good health and CMV-seronegative. Rearrangement joined TRBV2 to TRBJ1-2; TRBD1 aligns with 10 central bases. The encoded CDR3 is CASSEQDRGNYGYTF. The DNA is as follows: TGTGCCAGCAGTGAACAGGACAGGGGGAACTATGGCTACACCTTC.